This paragraph reports one TCR beta chain. Its antigen is not known. Blood sampling took place at baseline, cycle 4 day 1, and cycle 7 day 1. The assay was immunoSEQ multiplex PCR, and TCRdb's table has in-frame clones only and misses some. Of tens of thousands of clones in the sample, nearly 90% were seen once. This specimen belongs to a study of OX40 agonist ivuxolimab in advanced cancers. Whole-study context: Mean age 60 years, range 23 to 79; roughly 82% male. Study-wide findings and caveats: Dosing at 0.1 to 3.0 mg/kg was accompanied by clonal expansion of CD4+ and CD8+ blood T cells by week 6.

The sequence derives from an adult with an advanced solid tumor such as melanoma, head and neck, liver or kidney cancer. This material consisted of CD4+ or CD8+ T cells sorted from blood, taken in a trial of the OX40 agonist ivuxolimab.

The CDR3 DNA follows: TGTGCCAGCAGCTTACTTCGGGTCAAGAGCACCGGGGAGCTGTTTTTT. It specifies CASSLLRVKSTGELFF. The J gene is TRBJ2-2, the V gene TRBV7-3; D gene unclear. V was trimmed by 2 bases and J by 4 bases, leaving 14 bases between them. The CDR3 loop spans 16 amino acids. The germline V gene has CDR1 SGHTA and CDR2 FQGTGA.